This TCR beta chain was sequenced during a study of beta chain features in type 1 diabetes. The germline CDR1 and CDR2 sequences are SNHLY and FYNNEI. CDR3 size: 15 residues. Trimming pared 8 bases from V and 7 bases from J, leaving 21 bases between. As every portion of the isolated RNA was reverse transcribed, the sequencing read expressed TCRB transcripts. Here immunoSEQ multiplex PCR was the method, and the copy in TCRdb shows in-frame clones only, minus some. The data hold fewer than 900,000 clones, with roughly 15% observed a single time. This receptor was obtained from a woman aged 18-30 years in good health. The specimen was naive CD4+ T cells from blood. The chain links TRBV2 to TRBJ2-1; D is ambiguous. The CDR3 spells CASLSDSYGVNEQFF. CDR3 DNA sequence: TGTGCCAGCCTCTCCGACTCGTACGGAGTTAATGAGCAGTTCTTC.